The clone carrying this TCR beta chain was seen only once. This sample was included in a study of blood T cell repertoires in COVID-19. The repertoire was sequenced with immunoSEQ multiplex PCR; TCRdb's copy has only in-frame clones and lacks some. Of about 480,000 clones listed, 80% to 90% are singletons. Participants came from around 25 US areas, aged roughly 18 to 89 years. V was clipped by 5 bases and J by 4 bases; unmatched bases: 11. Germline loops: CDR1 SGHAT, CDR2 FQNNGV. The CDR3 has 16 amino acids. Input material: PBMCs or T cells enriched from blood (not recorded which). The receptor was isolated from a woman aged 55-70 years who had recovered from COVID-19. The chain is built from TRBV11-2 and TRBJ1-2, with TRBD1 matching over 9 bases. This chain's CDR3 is CASSHAGTGFVYGYTF. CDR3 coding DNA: TGTGCCAGCAGCCATGCCGGGACAGGGTTCGTCTATGGCTACACCTTC. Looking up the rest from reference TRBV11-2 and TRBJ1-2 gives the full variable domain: EAGVAQSPRYKIIEKRQSVAFWCNPISGHATLYWYQQILGQGPKLLIQFQNNGVVDDSQLPKDRFSAERLKGVDSTLKIQPAKLEDSAVYLCASSHAGTGFVYGYTFGSGTRLTVV.